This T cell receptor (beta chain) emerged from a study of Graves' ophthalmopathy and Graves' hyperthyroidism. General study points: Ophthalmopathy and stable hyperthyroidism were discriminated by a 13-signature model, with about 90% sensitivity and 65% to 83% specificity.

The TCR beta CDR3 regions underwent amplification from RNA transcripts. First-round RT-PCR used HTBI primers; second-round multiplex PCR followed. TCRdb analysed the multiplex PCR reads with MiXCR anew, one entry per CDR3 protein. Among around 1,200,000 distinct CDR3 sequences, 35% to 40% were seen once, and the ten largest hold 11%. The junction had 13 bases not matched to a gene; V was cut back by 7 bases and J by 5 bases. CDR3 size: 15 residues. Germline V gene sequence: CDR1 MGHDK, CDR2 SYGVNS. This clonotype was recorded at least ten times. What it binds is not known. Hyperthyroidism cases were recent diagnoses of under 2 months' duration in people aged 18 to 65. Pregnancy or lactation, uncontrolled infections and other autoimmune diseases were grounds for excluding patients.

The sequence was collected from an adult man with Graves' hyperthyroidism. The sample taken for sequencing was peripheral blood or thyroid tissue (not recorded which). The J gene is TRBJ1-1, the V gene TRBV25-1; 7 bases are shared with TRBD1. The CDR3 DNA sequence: TGTGCCAGCACGACTTTCAATTACAGGGGTACTGAAGCTTTCTTT. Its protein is CASTTFNYRGTEAFF.